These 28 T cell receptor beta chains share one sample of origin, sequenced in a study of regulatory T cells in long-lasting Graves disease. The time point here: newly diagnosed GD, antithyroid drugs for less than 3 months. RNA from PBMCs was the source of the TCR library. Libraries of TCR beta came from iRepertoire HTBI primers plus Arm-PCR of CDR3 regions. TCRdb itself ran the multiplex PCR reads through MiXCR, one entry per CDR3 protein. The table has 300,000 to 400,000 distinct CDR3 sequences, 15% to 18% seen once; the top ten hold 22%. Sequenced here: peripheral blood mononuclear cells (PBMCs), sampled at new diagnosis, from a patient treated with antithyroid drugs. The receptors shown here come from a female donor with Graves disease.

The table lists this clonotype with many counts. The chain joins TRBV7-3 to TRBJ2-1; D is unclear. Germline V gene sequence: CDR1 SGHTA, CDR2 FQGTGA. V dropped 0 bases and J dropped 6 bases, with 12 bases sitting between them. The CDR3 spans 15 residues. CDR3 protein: CASSLTSLWGNEQFF. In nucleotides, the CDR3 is TGTGCCAGCAGCTTAACGTCCTTGTGGGGCAATGAGCAGTTCTTC.

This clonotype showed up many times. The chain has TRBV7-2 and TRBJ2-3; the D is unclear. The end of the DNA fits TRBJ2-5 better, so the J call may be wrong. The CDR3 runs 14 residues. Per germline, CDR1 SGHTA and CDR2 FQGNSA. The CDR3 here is CASSLGYQPETQYF. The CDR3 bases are TGTGCCAGCAGCTTAGGATACCAGCCAGAGACCCAGTACTTC.

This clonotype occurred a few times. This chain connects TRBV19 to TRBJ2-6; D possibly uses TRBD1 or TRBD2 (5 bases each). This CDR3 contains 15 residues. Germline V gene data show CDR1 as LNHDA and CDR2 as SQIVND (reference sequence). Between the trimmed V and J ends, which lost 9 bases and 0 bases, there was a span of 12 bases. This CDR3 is CASRDRSSGANVLTF. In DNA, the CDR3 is TGTGCCAGCCGGGACCGCTCCTCTGGGGCCAACGTCCTGACTTTC.

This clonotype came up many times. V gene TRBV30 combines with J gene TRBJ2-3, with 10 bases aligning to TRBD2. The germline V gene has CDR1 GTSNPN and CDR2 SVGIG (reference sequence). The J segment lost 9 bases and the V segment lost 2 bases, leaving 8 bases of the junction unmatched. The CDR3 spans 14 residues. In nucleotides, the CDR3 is TGTGCCTGGAGTCCGCTAGCGGGAGTAGGAACGCAGTATTTT. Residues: CAWSPLAGVGTQYF.

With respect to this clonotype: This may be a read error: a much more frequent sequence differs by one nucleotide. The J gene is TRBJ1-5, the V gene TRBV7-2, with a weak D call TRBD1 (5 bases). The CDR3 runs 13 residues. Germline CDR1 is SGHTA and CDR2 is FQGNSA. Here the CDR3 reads CACSTGGNQPQHF. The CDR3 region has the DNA TGTGCCTGCAGCACAGGAGGGAATCAGCCCCAGCATTTT.

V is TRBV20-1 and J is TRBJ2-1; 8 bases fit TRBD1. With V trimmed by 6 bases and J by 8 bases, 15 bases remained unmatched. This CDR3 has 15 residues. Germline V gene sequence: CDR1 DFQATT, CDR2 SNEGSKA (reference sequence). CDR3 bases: TGCAGTGCCCTGGACCGGGACAGGAGAGCCGATGAGCAGTTCTTC. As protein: CSALDRDRRADEQFF.

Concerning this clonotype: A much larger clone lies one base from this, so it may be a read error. The CDR3 sequence: CASNYPRPSGRSKNEQFF. The CDR3 DNA sequence: TGTGCCAGCAATTACCCCCGGCCTAGCGGGAGGAGTAAAAATGAGCAGTTCTTC. The gene calls are TRBV6-5 and TRBJ2-1; TRBD2 agrees at 11 bases. Germline V gives CDR1 MNHEY, CDR2 SVGAGI. The CDR3 covers 18 residues.

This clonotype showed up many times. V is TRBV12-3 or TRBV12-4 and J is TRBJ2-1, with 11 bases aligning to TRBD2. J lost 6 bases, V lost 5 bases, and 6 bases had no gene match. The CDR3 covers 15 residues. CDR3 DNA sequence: TGTGCCAGCAGTCGAGTAGCGGGGGGGGTCAATGAGCAGTTCTTC. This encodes CASSRVAGGVNEQFF.

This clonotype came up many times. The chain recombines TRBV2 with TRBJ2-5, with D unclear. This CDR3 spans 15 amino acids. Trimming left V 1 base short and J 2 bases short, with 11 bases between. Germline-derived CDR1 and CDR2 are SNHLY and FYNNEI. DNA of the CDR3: TGTGCCAGCAGTGAAGTCCCGACGACACAAGAGACCCAGTACTTC. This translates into CASSEVPTTQETQYF.

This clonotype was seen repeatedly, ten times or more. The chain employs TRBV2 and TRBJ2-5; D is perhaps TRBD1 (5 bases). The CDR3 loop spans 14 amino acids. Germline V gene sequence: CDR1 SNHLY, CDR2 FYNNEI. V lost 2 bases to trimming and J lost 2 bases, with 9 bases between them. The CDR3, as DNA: TGTGCCAGCAGTGAACAAGGGGATCAAGAGACCCAGTACTTC. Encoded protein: CASSEQGDQETQYF. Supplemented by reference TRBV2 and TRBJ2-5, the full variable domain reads EPEVTQTPSHQVTQMGQEVILRCVPISNHLYFYWYRQILGQKVEFLVSFYNNEISEKSEIFDDQFSVERPDGSNFTLKIRSTKLEDSAMYFCASSEQGDQETQYFGPGTRLLVL.

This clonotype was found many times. The CDR3: CAIASGDDMEKLFF. The CDR3 DNA follows: TGTGCCATCGCCTCAGGGGATGATATGGAAAAACTGTTTTTT. The rearrangement joins TRBV2 to TRBJ1-4, with D perhaps matching TRBD1 (6 bases). The CDR3 runs 14 residues. Per the germline V gene, CDR1 is SNHLY and CDR2 is FYNNEI. V gave up 10 bases and J gave up 8 bases, with 20 bases separating them.

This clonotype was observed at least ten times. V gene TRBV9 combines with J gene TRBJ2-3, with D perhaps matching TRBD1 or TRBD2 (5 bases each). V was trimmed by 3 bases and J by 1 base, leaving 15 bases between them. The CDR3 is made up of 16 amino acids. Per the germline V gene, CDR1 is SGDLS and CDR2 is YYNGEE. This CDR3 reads CASSALPGRGTDTQYF. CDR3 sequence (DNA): TGTGCCAGCAGCGCCCTCCCGGGACGAGGCACAGATACGCAGTATTTT. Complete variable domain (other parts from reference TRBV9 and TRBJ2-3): DSGVTQTPKHLITATGQRVTLRCSPRSGDLSVYWYQQSLDQGLQFLIQYYNGEERAKGNILERFSAQQFPDLHSELNLSSLELGDSALYFCASSALPGRGTDTQYFGPGTRLTVL.

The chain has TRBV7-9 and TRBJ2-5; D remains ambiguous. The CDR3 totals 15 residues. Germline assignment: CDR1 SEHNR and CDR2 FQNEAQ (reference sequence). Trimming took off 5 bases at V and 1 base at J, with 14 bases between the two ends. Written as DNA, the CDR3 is TGTGCCAGCAGCGGCGGTATGGCCGCCCAAGAGACCCAGTACTTC. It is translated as CASSGGMAAQETQYF.

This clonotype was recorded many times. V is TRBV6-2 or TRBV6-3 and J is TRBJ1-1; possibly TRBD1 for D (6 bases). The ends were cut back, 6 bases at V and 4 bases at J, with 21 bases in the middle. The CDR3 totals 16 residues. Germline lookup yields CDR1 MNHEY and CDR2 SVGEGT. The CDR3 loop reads CASRREGGSVGTEAFF. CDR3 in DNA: TGTGCCAGCAGACGGGAAGGGGGGTCGGTTGGCACTGAAGCTTTCTTT.

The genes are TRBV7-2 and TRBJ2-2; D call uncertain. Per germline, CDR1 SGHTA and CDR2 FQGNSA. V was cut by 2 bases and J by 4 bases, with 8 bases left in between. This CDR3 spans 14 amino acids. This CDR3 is CASSLRALTGELFF. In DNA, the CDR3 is TGTGCCAGCAGCTTAAGGGCCCTCACCGGGGAGCTGTTTTTT.

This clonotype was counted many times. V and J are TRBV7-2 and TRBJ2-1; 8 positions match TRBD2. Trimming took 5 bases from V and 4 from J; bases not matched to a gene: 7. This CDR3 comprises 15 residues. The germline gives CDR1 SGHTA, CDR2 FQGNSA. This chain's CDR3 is CASSLTGTSYNEQFF. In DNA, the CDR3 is TGTGCCAGCAGCCTCACCGGGACTAGTTACAATGAGCAGTTCTTC.

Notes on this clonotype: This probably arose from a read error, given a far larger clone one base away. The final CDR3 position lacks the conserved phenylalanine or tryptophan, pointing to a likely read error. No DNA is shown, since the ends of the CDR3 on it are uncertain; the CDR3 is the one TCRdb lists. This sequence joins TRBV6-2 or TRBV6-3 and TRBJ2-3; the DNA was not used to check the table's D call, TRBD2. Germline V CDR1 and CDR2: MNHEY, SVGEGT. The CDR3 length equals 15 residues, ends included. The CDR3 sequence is CASSPGLTPSDEQFL.

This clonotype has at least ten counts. In DNA, the CDR3 is TGTGCCAGCAGCATACAGGGGGCGAGTGAGCAGTTCTTC. Translating it yields CASSIQGASEQFF. The chain combines TRBV7-3 with TRBJ2-1; 9 bases match TRBD1. The CDR3 has 13 residues. The germline V gene has CDR1 SGHTA and CDR2 FQGTGA. Trimming took 5 bases from V and 9 from J; bases not matched to a gene: 5.

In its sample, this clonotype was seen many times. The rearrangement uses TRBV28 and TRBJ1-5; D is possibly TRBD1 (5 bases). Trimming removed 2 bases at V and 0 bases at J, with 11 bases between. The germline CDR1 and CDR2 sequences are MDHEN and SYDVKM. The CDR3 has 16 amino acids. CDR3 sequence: CASSLRAQGSNQPQHF. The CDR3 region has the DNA TGTGCCAGCAGTTTAAGGGCCCAGGGTAGCAATCAGCCCCAGCATTTT.

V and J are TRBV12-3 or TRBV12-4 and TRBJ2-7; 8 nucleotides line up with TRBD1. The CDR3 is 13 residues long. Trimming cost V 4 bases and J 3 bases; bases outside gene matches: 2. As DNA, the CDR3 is TGTGCCAGCAGTTCAGGGGGCTTCTACGAGCAGTACTTC. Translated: CASSSGGFYEQYF.

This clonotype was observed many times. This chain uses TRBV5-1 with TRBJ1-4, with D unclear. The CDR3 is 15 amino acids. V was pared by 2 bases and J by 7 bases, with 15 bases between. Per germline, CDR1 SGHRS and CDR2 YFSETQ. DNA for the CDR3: TGCGCCAGCAGCTTAGGGCAGAATCCCGGTGAAAAACTGTTTTTT. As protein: CASSLGQNPGEKLFF.

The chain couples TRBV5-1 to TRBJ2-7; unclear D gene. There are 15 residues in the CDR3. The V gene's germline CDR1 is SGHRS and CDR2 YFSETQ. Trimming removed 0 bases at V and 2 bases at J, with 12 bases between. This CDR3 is CASSLELNYAYEQYF. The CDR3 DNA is TGCGCCAGCAGCTTGGAACTTAACTATGCCTACGAGCAGTACTTC.

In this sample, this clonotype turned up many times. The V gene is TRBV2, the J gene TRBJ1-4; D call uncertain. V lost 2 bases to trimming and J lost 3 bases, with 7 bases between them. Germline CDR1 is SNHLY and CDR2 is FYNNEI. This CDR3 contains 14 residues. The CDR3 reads CASSELSANEKLFF. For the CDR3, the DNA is TGTGCCAGCAGTGAATTATCGGCTAATGAAAAACTGTTTTTT.

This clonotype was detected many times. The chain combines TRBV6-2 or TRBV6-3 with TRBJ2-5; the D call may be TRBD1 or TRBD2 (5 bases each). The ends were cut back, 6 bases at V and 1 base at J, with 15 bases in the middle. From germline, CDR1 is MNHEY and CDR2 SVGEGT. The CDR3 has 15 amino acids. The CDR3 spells CASSERGGLQETQYF. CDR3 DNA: TGTGCCAGCAGCGAACGGGGCGGGCTCCAAGAGACCCAGTACTTC.

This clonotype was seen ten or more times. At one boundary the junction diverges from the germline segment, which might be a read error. Written as DNA, the CDR3 is TGTGCTAGCAGCCCAGATAGCGGGATTGCCTACAATGAGCAGTTCTTC. Protein: CASSPDSGIAYNEQFF. This chain connects TRBV7-7 to TRBJ2-1; 8 bases align to TRBD2. This CDR3 is built from 16 residues. The germline gives CDR1 SSHAT, CDR2 FNYEAQ (reference sequence).

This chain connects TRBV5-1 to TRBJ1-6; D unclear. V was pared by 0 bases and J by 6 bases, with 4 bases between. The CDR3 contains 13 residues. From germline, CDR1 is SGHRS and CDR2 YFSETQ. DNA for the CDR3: TGCGCCAGCAGCTTGGATTCTAATTCACCCCTCCACTTT. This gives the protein CASSLDSNSPLHF.

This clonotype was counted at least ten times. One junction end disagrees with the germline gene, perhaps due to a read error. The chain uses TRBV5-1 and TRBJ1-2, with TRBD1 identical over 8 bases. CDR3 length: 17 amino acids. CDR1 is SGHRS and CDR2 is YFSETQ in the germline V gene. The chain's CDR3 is CASSLLAGGAGIHGYTF. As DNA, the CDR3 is TGTGCCAGCAGCTTGCTGGCAGGGGGCGCGGGTATACATGGCTACACCTTC. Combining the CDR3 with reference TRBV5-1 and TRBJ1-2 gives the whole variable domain KAGVTQTPRYLIKTRGQQVTLSCSPISGHRSVSWYQQTPGQGLQFLFEYFSETQRNKGNFPGRFSGRQFSNSRSEMNVSTLELGDSALYLCASSLLAGGAGIHGYTFGSGTRLTVV.

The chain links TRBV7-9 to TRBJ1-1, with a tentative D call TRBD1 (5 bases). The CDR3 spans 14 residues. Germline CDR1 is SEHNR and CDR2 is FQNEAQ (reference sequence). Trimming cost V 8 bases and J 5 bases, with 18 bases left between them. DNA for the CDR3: TGTGCCAGCCGGCACGCGGGGGGGGGGACTGAAGCTTTCTTT. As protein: CASRHAGGGTEAFF.